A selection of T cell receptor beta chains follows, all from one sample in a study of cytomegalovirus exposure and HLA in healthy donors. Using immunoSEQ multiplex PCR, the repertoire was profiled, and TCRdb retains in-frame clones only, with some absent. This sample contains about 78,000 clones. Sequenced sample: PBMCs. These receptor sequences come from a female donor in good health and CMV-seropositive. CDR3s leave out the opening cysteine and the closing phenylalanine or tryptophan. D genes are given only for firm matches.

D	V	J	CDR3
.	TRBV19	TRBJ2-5	ASSIAGVQETQY
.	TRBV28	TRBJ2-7	ASSLAIPYEQY
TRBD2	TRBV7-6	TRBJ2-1	ASSLRVAGGYNEQF
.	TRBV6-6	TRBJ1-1	ASSYARDGTEAF
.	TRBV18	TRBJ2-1	ASSPGRNNEQF
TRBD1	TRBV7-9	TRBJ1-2	ASSPGTGRSYGYT
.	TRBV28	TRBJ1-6	ASTLEQGFNSPLH
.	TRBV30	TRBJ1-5	AWSVGGAASNQPQH
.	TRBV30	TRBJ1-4	AWRLQGDGEKLF
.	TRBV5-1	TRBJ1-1	ASSLTGNFLKRAF
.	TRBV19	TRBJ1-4	ASSIQRRAATNEKLF
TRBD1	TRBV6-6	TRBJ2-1	ASSAGGAGREQF
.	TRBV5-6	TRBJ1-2	ASSLRGNTIGYT
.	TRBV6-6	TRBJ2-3	ASTDSSTDTQY